The 2 T cell receptor beta chains listed next were all sequenced from one sample in a study of response to subunit inactivated influenza vaccine (dated by TCRdb to 2016 to 2018). The library was obtained by RT-PCR. The reads were generated on an Illumina HiSeq 2500. TCRdb reanalyzed the raw reads on its own, using fastp at Q25 for trimming and MiXCR for clone calling, and kept in-frame beta chains. Duplicate CDR3 protein sequences are folded into a single record with the most common DNA and genes. The sample includes around 650,000 distinct CDR3 sequences, with less than 20% observed a single time. The ten largest make up roughly 10% of the sample. The sequenced sample was PBMCs from blood, obtained roughly 13 days after vaccination. The origin of the receptors is a man aged 45-65 years who received an inactivated influenza vaccine. Donor details come from another sample of the same person, matched by shared clones.

This clonotype was observed at least ten times. The chain recombines TRBV10-3 with TRBJ2-5, with no clear D. Germline values: CDR1 ENHRY, CDR2 SYGVKD. The germline V and J ends were trimmed by 6 bases and 2 bases, with 4 bases remaining between them. The CDR3 sequence is 11 residues long. The CDR3: CAIRIQETQYF. The CDR3 nucleotides are TGTGCCATCAGGATTCAAGAGACCCAGTACTTC.

The rearrangement joins TRBV24-1 to TRBJ2-2, with D perhaps given as TRBD1 or TRBD2 (5 bases each). Germline V gene lookup returns CDR1 KGHDR and CDR2 SFDVKD. This CDR3 region has 15 residues. Between the trimmed V and J ends, which lost 9 bases and 1 base, there was a span of 14 bases. The CDR3 protein is CATDTGTGNTGELFF. As DNA, the CDR3 is TGTGCCACCGATACCGGGACGGGGAACACCGGGGAGCTGTTTTTT.